This TCR beta chain is drawn from a study of T cell repertoires in cytomegalovirus infection. Looking at the study overall: A matching HLA type, together with CMV infection, was signaled by public TCR beta signatures.

In the case of this clonotype: Its antigen is currently unknown.

CDR3 size: 17 residues. Germline CDR1 is SGHTA and CDR2 is FQGNSA. The V end lost 5 bases, the J end lost 8 bases, and 27 bases lay between the germline ends. Via MiXCR, TCRdb re-called the reads, giving one row per CDR3 protein. This table holds about 500,000 distinct CDR3 sequences, around 35% found once. Study observations and caveats: Ex vivo, HLA-C-restricted CMV-specific TCR beta clonotypes prevailed over the rest of the response.

This TCR derives from a human donor in good health (CMV status not recorded). Some clones in this sample may be carry-over from other donors' samples. The rearrangement links TRBV7-2 to TRBJ1-2, with TRBD1 as a possible D gene (6 bases). This specimen consisted of cultured PBMCs, obtained from culture after CMV antigen stimulation. The CDR3 sequence: CASSPESRRGAVQGYTF. The CDR3 DNA reads TGTGCCAGCAGCCCAGAATCCCGCCGGGGGGCAGTCCAGGGCTACACCTTC.